This entry describes one T cell receptor (beta chain). The ends were cut back, 5 bases at V and 4 bases at J, with 18 bases in the middle. The CDR3 contains 16 residues. As handled by the study authors: Researchers report that nucleated cell counts were estimated from reference gene primer amplification. Measured with immunoSEQ multiplex PCR; TCRdb has only the in-frame clones, and not every one. V, J and clone size are taken as reported in that table, and D and trimming were inferred from the DNA itself. The sample carries around 290,000 clones, around 88% recorded once. The data stem from a study of blood T cell repertoires in COVID-19. Study information: The United States, Italy and Spain were the sources of the acute and convalescent COVID-19 samples. T cells, B-cell-depleted T cells, or PBMCs provided the cDNA or gDNA that served as material.

The sequenced material came from peripheral blood. The chain carries TRBV23-1 and TRBJ1-3; D perhaps matches TRBD1 (6 bases). TRBV23-1 has ORF status, its function being uncertain. The clonotype originates from a woman aged 70-85 years with COVID-19, enrolled during active disease. The CDR3 reads CASSINRPGEGNTIYF. The DNA of the CDR3 is TGCGCCAGCAGTATCAATCGTCCAGGGGAAGGAAACACCATATATTTT.